This T cell receptor beta chain derives from a study of PD-1 blockade in mismatch repair-deficient tumors. Turning to the study itself: Enrolled about 2013-2017, patients had progressing, pretreated mismatch repair-deficient cancers of over nine types.

With 4 bases clipped from V and 9 bases from J, the junction kept 8 bases outside the gene matches. The CDR3 covers 16 residues. In germline, CDR1 is SGHTA, CDR2 FQGNSA. This table comes from immunoSEQ multiplex PCR, and its TCRdb copy is limited to in-frame clones, with some not included. The repertoire consists of 95,000 to 150,000 clones, with roughly nine tenths occurring once and the leading ten covering about 13%. A few pembrolizumab responders had their TCRs sequenced. The material was peripheral blood, obtained 44 weeks after starting pembrolizumab. This sequence joins TRBV7-2 and TRBJ2-1; 14 bases are shared with TRBD2. The clonotype was recovered from an adult with mismatch repair-deficient cancer. The CDR3 nucleotides read TGTGCCAGCAGCTCGGGACTAGCGGGAGCGACTAGTGAGCAGTTCTTC. It translates to CASSSGLAGATSEQFF.